The 21 T cell receptor beta chains in this list originate from one sample, sequenced in a study of shared clonotypes between healthy human individuals. Profiled with immunoSEQ multiplex PCR; TCRdb holds only in-frame clones, not every one. The repertoire holds hundreds of thousands of clones, around 96% seen once, with approximately 0.12% in the top ten. CD45RO-negative, CCR7-selected cells formed the naive CD8 fraction, which excluded terminally differentiated effector memory CD45RA+ cells. Sequenced: naive CD8+ T cells sorted from blood. The receptors originated from a woman aged 30 to 39 in good health.

V gene TRBV5-1 combines with J gene TRBJ2-7, with TRBD2 matching over 11 bases. This CDR3 region has 14 residues. Germline loops: CDR1 SGHRS, CDR2 YFSETQ. Trimming took 5 bases from V and 3 from J; bases not matched to a gene: 4. The CDR3 nucleotides are TGCGCCAGCAGGTTTACTAGCGGGAGCTACGAGCAGTACTTC. It codes for CASRFTSGSYEQYF.

This chain links TRBV13 with TRBJ2-5; TRBD1 aligns across 9 bases. The DNA end lines up better with TRBJ2-7; the J call may be wrong. The CDR3 spans 13 residues. The germline V gene encodes CDR1 PRHDT and CDR2 FYEKMQ (reference sequence). The CDR3 sequence: CASSAGTGTEQYF. The CDR3 DNA reads as TGTGCCAGCAGCGCCGGGACAGGGACCGAGCAGTACTTC.

The chain couples TRBV27 to TRBJ2-1; no reliable D call. CDR1 and CDR2 (germline): MNHEY, SMNVEV (reference sequence). Trimming stripped 3 bases from V and 9 bases from J, with 12 bases between. This CDR3 spans 13 amino acids. The CDR3 coding sequence is TGTGCCAGCAGTTTCCCGACTTTCTCTGAGCAGTTCTTC. This encodes CASSFPTFSEQFF.

This chain joins TRBV9 and TRBJ1-5; D gene ambiguous. Germline V lookup: CDR1 SGDLS, CDR2 YYNGEE. CDR3 length equals 14 residues. Trimming cost V 0 bases and J 8 bases, with 12 bases left between them. For the CDR3, the DNA is TGTGCCAGCAGCGTAGGGGCCTTGTCGGAGCCCCAGCATTTT. It yields the protein CASSVGALSEPQHF.

This chain links TRBV28 with TRBJ2-5; 7 positions match TRBD1. V lost 4 bases to trimming and J lost 3 bases; unmatched junction nucleotides: 8. The CDR3 contains 15 residues. CDR1 and CDR2 from the germline V gene are MDHEN and SYDVKM. The chain's CDR3 is CASSSSKDREETQYF. The CDR3 DNA is TGTGCCAGCAGTTCCTCAAAAGACAGGGAAGAGACCCAGTACTTC.

A remark on this clone: Other DNA sequences of this sample code for an identical CDR3. V usage is TRBV27 and J usage is TRBJ2-7, with a weak D call TRBD2 (6 bases). V was trimmed by 6 bases and J by 4 bases, leaving 13 bases between them. From germline, CDR1 is MNHEY and CDR2 SMNVEV (reference sequence). The CDR3 consists of 13 residues. Here the CDR3 DNA reads TGTGCCAGCAGCCCGGGACTCTCATACGAGCAGTACTTC. Protein product: CASSPGLSYEQYF.

Written as DNA, the CDR3 is TGCAGCGCTTCCGGGACAGAAACCTACGAGCAGTACTTC. Its translation is CSASGTETYEQYF. The chain is built from TRBV29-1 and TRBJ2-5; 7 bases fit TRBD1. The closer fit of TRBJ2-7 to the DNA end suggests the J call may be wrong. Germline CDR1 and CDR2: SQVTM and ANQGSEA. The CDR3 has 13 residues.

The chain is built from TRBV28 and TRBJ1-1; no clear D. Trimming pared 8 bases from V and 4 bases from J, leaving 14 bases between. The CDR3 is 13 residues long. Germline CDR1 and CDR2: MDHEN and SYDVKM. This chain's CDR3 is CASPKGMATEAFF. The CDR3 nucleotides read TGTGCCAGCCCTAAGGGCATGGCCACTGAAGCTTTCTTT.

The chain employs TRBV27 and TRBJ2-7; the match to TRBD1 covers 7 bases. Germline loops: CDR1 MNHEY, CDR2 SMNVEV (reference sequence). V shed 5 bases and J 5 bases; nucleotides not matched to a gene: 6. This CDR3 region has 13 residues. DNA of the CDR3: TGTGCCAGCAGTCCGACAGGGTACCACGAGCAGTACTTC. This encodes CASSPTGYHEQYF.

CDR3 sequence (DNA): TGTGCCAGCAGCTTAGCGACGGCGGAAATAGCTGAAAAACTGTTTTTT. Translated, it gives CASSLATAEIAEKLFF. This sequence joins TRBV7-6 and TRBJ1-4; D is uncertain. V was pared by 0 bases and J by 7 bases, with 15 bases between. The CDR3 totals 16 residues. Germline loops: CDR1 SGHVS, CDR2 FNYEAQ.

The V call is TRBV18, the J call TRBJ1-1, with a tentative D call TRBD1 (5 bases). The CDR3 has 13 residues. V was pared by 4 bases and J by 0 bases, with 6 bases between. The V gene's germline CDR1 is KGHSH and CDR2 LQKENI. CDR3 residues: CASSLGVNTEAFF. In DNA, the CDR3 is TGTGCCAGCTCACTAGGGGTGAACACTGAAGCTTTCTTT.

The chain combines TRBV5-1 with TRBJ2-7, with D uncertain. V lost 5 bases to trimming and J lost 7 bases, with 16 bases between them. CDR3 size: 13 residues. In germline, CDR1 is SGHRS, CDR2 YFSETQ. CDR3 loop: CASRILKRGEQYF. Here the CDR3 DNA reads TGCGCCAGCAGAATACTAAAGCGTGGGGAGCAGTACTTC.

The chain employs TRBV27 and TRBJ2-7; D gene uncertain. Trimming removed 2 bases at V and 2 bases at J, with 16 bases between. The CDR3 contains 16 residues. Germline V lookup: CDR1 MNHEY, CDR2 SMNVEV (reference sequence). CDR3 amino acids: CASSLSLGQVTYEQYF. In DNA form, the CDR3 reads TGTGCCAGCAGTTTAAGCCTGGGCCAGGTAACCTACGAGCAGTACTTC.

This chain uses TRBV11-2 with TRBJ1-1, with TRBD1 matching 8 bases. V trimming: 5 bases; J trimming: 3 bases; junction bases outside the gene matches: 5. This CDR3 contains 14 residues. Germline-derived CDR1 and CDR2 are SGHAT and FQNNGV. CDR3 nucleotides: TGTGCCAGCAGCCCAGGGGGCTTGGACACTGAAGCTTTCTTT. The encoded protein is CASSPGGLDTEAFF. Full variable domain (outside the CDR3, taken from reference TRBV11-2 and TRBJ1-1): EAGVAQSPRYKIIEKRQSVAFWCNPISGHATLYWYQQILGQGPKLLIQFQNNGVVDDSQLPKDRFSAERLKGVDSTLKIQPAKLEDSAVYLCASSPGGLDTEAFFGQGTRLTVV.

V gene TRBV4-1 combines with J gene TRBJ2-2; D call uncertain. CDR1 is MGHRA and CDR2 is YSYEKL in the germline V gene. V was cut by 2 bases and J by 4 bases, with 8 bases left in between. This CDR3 comprises 14 residues. CDR3 nucleotides: TGCGCCAGCAGCCAAACGGCGTTCACCGGGGAGCTGTTTTTT. This codes for CASSQTAFTGELFF.

This clone was picked up one time. The CDR3, as DNA: TGTGCCAGCAGCGTAGGTGAGGGGACCACTGAAGCTTTCTTT. This translates into CASSVGEGTTEAFF. The chain links TRBV9 to TRBJ1-1, with a possible D match to TRBD1 (5 bases). Germline CDR1 reads SGDLS; CDR2 reads YYNGEE. V lost 0 bases to trimming and J lost 4 bases, with 10 bases between them. The length of the CDR3 is 14 residues.

The V gene is TRBV9, the J gene TRBJ1-4; D uncertain. Germline V gene sequence: CDR1 SGDLS, CDR2 YYNGEE. Trimming removed 4 bases at V and 2 bases at J, with 15 bases between. The CDR3 spans 16 residues. The CDR3: CASSFRAVATNEKLFF. The CDR3 bases are TGTGCCAGCAGCTTCCGGGCCGTTGCGACTAATGAAAAACTGTTTTTT.

V usage is TRBV10-1 and J usage is TRBJ2-2, with no clear D. The V end was cut by 6 bases, the J end by 4 bases, with 6 bases between. Germline lookup yields CDR1 WNHNN and CDR2 SYGVQD (reference sequence). There are 12 residues in the CDR3. CDR3 coding DNA: TGCGCCAGCAGATCAATCACCGGGGAGCTGTTTTTT. Amino acid sequence: CASRSITGELFF.

This clone was observed a handful of times. The chain employs TRBV27 and TRBJ2-7, with D possibly being TRBD2 (6 bases). The CDR3 has 13 residues. Germline lookup yields CDR1 MNHEY and CDR2 SMNVEV (reference sequence). V lost 7 bases to trimming and J lost 5 bases, with 15 bases between them. DNA for the CDR3: TGTGCCAGCAAGGGACTCGAGGACGACGAGCAGTACTTC. Protein: CASKGLEDDEQYF.

V gene TRBV2 combines with J gene TRBJ1-2; the match to TRBD1 covers 9 bases. Germline V gene lookup returns CDR1 SNHLY and CDR2 FYNNEI. The junction had 9 bases not matched to a gene; V was cut back by 6 bases and J by 7 bases. The CDR3 has 14 residues. CDR3 DNA sequence: TGTGCCAGCAGCCCCCCGGGACAGGGAAGTGGCTACACCTTC. Translation gives CASSPPGQGSGYTF.

The chain links TRBV9 to TRBJ1-1; the D is unclear. Per the germline V gene, CDR1 is SGDLS and CDR2 is YYNGEE. The V end lost 1 base, the J end lost 10 bases, and 20 bases lay between the germline ends. The CDR3 is 15 amino acids. DNA for the CDR3: TGTGCCAGCAGCGTAACTGGGCAGCCTGGCAGAGGAGCTTTCTTT. Translating gives CASSVTGQPGRGAFF.